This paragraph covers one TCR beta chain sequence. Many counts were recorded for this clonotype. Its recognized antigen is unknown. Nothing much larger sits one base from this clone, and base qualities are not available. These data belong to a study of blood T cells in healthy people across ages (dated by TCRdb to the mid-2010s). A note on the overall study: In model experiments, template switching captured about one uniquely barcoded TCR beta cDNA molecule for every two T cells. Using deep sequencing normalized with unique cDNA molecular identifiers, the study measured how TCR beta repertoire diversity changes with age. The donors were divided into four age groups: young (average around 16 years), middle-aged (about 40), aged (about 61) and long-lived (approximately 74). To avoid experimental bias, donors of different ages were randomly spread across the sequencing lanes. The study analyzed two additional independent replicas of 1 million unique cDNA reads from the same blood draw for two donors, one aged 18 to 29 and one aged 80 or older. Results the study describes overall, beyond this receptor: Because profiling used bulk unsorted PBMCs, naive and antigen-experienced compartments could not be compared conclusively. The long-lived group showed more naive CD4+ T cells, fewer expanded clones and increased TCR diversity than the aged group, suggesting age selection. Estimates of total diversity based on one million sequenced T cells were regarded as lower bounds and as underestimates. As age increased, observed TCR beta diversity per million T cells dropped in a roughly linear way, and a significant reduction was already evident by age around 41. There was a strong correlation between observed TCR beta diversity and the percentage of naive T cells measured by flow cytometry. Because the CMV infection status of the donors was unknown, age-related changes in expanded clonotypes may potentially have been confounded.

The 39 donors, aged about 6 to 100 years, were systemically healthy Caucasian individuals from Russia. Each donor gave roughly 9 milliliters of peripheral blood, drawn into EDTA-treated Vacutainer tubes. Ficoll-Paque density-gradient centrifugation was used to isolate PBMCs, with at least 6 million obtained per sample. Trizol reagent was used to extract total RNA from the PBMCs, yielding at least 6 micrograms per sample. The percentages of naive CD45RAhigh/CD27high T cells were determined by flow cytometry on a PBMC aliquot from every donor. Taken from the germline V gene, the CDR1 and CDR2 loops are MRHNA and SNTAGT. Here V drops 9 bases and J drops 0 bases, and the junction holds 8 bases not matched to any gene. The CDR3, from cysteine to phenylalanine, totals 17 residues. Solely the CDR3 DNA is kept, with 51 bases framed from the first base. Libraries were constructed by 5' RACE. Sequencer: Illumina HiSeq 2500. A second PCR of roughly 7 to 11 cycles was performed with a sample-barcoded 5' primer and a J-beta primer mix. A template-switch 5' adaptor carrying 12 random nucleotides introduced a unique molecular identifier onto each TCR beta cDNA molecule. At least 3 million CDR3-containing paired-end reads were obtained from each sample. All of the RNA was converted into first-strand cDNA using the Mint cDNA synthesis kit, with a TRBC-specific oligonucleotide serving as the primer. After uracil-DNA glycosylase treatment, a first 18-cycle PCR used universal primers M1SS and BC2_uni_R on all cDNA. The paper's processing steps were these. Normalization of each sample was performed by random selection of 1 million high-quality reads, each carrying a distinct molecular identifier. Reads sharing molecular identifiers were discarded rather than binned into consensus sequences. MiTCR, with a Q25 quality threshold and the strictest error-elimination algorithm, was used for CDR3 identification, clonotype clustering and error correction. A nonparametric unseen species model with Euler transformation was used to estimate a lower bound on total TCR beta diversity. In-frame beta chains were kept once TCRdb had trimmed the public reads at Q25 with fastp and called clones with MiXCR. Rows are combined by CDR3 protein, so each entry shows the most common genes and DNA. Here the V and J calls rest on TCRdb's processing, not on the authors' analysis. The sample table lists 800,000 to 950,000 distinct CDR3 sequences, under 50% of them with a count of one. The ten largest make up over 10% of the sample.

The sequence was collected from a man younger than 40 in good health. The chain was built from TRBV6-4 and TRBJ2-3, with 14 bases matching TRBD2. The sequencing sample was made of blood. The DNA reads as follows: TGTGCCAGAACCGGGACTAGCGGGGGAGTTAGCACAGATACGCAGTATTTT. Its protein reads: CARTGTSGGVSTDTQYF.